A selection of T cell receptor beta chains follows, all from one sample in a study of vaccination and CD4 T cells after COVID-19. TCRdb re-derived calls from the PCR reads in MiXCR, one entry per CDR3 protein. The table lists 13,000 to 15,000 distinct CDR3 sequences, 73% of them singletons. These receptors have no known antigen. Input material: CD4+ T cells from blood, cultured in vitro. These receptors originate from a human donor who had recovered from COVID-19. CDR3s include the opening cysteine and the closing phenylalanine or tryptophan. Fields, in order: clone size, J gene, D gene, V gene, CDR3 DNA, CDR3 protein. D genes are given only for firm matches. Not all rows give a size; the values are once, few, many and, for expanded clones, a class.

clone_size: .; j_call: TRBJ1-1; d_call: TRBD1; v_call: TRBV19; cdr3_nt: TGTGCCAGTAGTACCAGACAGGGGATGTCTGAAGCTTTCTTT; cdr3_aa: CASSTRQGMSEAFF
clone_size: .; j_call: TRBJ1-5; d_call: .; v_call: TRBV7-9; cdr3_nt: TGTGCCAGCAGCCCAGGGTCTAGAGGTCAGCCCCAGCATTTT; cdr3_aa: CASSPGSRGQPQHF
clone_size: .; j_call: TRBJ2-1; d_call: TRBD2; v_call: TRBV20-1; cdr3_nt: TGCAGTGCTCCGCCACGGGCGGGAGGGCTTTCGAAGCAGTTCTTC; cdr3_aa: CSAPPRAGGLSKQFF
clone_size: few; j_call: TRBJ2-5; d_call: TRBD1; v_call: TRBV19; cdr3_nt: TGTGCCAGTAGTACAAGACCGACAGGGTGGGTCATCCAAGAGACCCAGTACTTC; cdr3_aa: CASSTRPTGWVIQETQYF
clone_size: large; j_call: TRBJ1-1; d_call: .; v_call: TRBV7-2; cdr3_nt: TGTGCCAGCAGCTTAGGGGGGATTTCGACTGAAGCTTTCTTT; cdr3_aa: CASSLGGISTEAFF
clone_size: .; j_call: TRBJ2-7; d_call: .; v_call: TRBV20-1; cdr3_nt: TGCAGTGCTAGAGAGTGGAGGGGGGTGGAAACCTACGAGCAGTACTTC; cdr3_aa: CSAREWRGVETYEQYF
clone_size: .; j_call: TRBJ2-7; d_call: TRBD2; v_call: TRBV2; cdr3_nt: TGTGCCAGCAGTGACTCCAGCGGGAGGCGCTACGAGCAGTACTTC; cdr3_aa: CASSDSSGRRYEQYF
clone_size: .; j_call: TRBJ1-2; d_call: TRBD1; v_call: TRBV20-1; cdr3_nt: TGCAGTGCTAGAGACGAGACCACAGGGGCCGATGGCTACACCTTC; cdr3_aa: CSARDETTGADGYTF
clone_size: .; j_call: TRBJ2-7; d_call: TRBD2; v_call: TRBV2; cdr3_nt: TGTGCCAGCACAGAAGGGACTAGCGGCGTGATCTACGAGCAGTACTTC; cdr3_aa: CASTEGTSGVIYEQYF
clone_size: .; j_call: TRBJ1-5; d_call: .; v_call: TRBV7-2; cdr3_nt: TGTGCCAGCAGCCTACGACGAGGGGCGGATCAGCCCCAGCATTTT; cdr3_aa: CASSLRRGADQPQHF
clone_size: few; j_call: TRBJ1-1; d_call: .; v_call: TRBV29-1; cdr3_nt: TGCAGCCTGGGGTTGAACACTGAAGCTTTCTTT; cdr3_aa: CSLGLNTEAFF
clone_size: .; j_call: TRBJ2-6; d_call: .; v_call: TRBV7-2; cdr3_nt: TGTGCCAGCAGCTTGATACCCGGAGGATCCTCTGGGGTCAACGTCCTGGCTTTC; cdr3_aa: CASSLIPGGSSGVNVLAF
clone_size: few; j_call: TRBJ2-7; d_call: .; v_call: TRBV19; cdr3_nt: TGTGCCAGTAGCTCCCAGCCCGGCGCCCGTTACGAGCAGTACTTC; cdr3_aa: CASSSQPGARYEQYF
clone_size: .; j_call: TRBJ2-1; d_call: TRBD2; v_call: TRBV6-5; cdr3_nt: TGTGCCAGCAGTTACTCATCCTCTGGACTAGCGTACAACAATGAGCAGTTCTTC; cdr3_aa: CASSYSSSGLAYNNEQFF